This T cell receptor beta chain was profiled in a study of blood T cell repertoires in COVID-19. Study details: COVID-19 samples, acute and convalescent, were from the United States, Italy and Spain. PBMCs, B-cell-depleted T cells, or T cells provided the cDNA or gDNA that made up the material.

As processed by the authors: By means of reference gene primer amplification, nucleated cell counts were estimated. Sequenced by immunoSEQ multiplex PCR; TCRdb stores in-frame clones only, minus some. V and J calls and clone size are given by that table; D and trimming were obtained from the DNA. The data contain about 89,000 clones, more than 65% of them seen just once; the ten biggest clones take up 6.3%. The CDR3 sequence is 18 residues long. With 2 bases clipped from V and 2 bases from J, the junction kept 8 bases outside the gene matches. Germline V gene data show CDR1 as SGHTA and CDR2 as FQGNSA. Seattle patients were enrolled during active infection and followed longitudinally.

The gene calls are TRBV7-2 and TRBJ2-1; 11 bases are a match to TRBD2. What was sequenced was peripheral blood. This TCR was recovered from a man aged 65 to 85 with COVID-19, enrolled during active disease. The CDR3 DNA follows: TGTGCCAGCAGCTTACCCCGTAGCGGGGGGGCAACCTACAATGAGCAGTTCTTC. Translated, it gives CASSLPRSGGATYNEQFF.